Here is one TCR beta chain with its context. From the 5' RACE reads, TCRdb lists one entry per CDR3 protein and no DNA. The table for this sample gives about 460,000 distinct CDR3 sequences. The CDR3 contains 15 residues. Germline V gives CDR1 SGHRS, CDR2 YFSETQ. The sample originates from a study of T cells expressing NK-cell markers. What was sequenced was blood T cells: a sorted CD56 or NKG2C T cell subset, CD4+ or CD8+ T cells, or bulk PBMC T cells (not recorded which). The chain uses TRBV5-1 and TRBJ2-1; TCRdb returns TRBD1, unconfirmable since there is no DNA. This TCR was sampled from a woman in her fifties or sixties in good health. This CDR3 is CASSLRGQGSNEQFF.